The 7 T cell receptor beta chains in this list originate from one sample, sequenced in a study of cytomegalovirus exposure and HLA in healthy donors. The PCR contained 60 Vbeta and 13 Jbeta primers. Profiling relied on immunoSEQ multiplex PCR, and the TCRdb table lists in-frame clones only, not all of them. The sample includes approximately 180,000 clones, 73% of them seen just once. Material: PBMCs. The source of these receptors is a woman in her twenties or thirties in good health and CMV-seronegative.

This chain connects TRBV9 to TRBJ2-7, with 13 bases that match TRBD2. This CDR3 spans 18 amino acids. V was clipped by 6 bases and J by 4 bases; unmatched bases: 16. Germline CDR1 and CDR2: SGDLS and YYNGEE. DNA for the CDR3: TGTGCCAGCATCCTAGGGACTAGCGGGATAGTGGGACCTTACGAGCAGTACTTC. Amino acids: CASILGTSGIVGPYEQYF.

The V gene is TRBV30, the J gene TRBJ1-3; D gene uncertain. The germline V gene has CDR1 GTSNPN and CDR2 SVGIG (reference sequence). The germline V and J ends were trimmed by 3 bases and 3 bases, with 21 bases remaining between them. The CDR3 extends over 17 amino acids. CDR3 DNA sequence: TGTGCCTGGAGCCCCCTTATAGGCCCAACGGGTGGAAACACCATATATTTT. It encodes CAWSPLIGPTGGNTIYF.

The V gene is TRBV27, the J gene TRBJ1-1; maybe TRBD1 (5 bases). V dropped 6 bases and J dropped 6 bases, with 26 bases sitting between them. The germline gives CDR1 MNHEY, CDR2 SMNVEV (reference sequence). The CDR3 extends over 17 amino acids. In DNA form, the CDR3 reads TGTGCCAGCAGCCCGGGGTGGGGGGAGGTTTCTTTCGCTGAAGCTTTCTTT. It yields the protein CASSPGWGEVSFAEAFF.

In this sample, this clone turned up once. CDR3 in DNA: TGCGCCAGCAGCCATACGCGGAGAGGCGGCTACACCTTC. It yields the protein CASSHTRRGGYTF. V gene TRBV4-1 combines with J gene TRBJ1-2; D remains unclear. This CDR3 contains 13 residues. V was pared by 3 bases and J by 8 bases, with 13 bases between. Germline CDR1 and CDR2: MGHRA and YSYEKL.

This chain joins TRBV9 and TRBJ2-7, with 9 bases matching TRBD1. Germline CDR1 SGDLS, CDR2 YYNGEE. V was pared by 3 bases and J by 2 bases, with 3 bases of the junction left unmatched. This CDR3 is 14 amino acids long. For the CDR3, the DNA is TGTGCCAGCAGCGCCGGGACAGGGACCTACGAGCAGTACTTC. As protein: CASSAGTGTYEQYF.

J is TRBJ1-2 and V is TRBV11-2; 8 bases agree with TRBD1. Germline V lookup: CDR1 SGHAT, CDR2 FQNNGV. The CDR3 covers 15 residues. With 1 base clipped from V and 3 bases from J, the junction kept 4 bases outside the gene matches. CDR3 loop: CASSLGAGGDYGYTF. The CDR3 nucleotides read TGTGCCAGCAGCTTAGGGGCAGGGGGCGACTATGGCTACACCTTC. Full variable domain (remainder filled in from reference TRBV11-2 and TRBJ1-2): EAGVAQSPRYKIIEKRQSVAFWCNPISGHATLYWYQQILGQGPKLLIQFQNNGVVDDSQLPKDRFSAERLKGVDSTLKIQPAKLEDSAVYLCASSLGAGGDYGYTFGSGTRLTVV.

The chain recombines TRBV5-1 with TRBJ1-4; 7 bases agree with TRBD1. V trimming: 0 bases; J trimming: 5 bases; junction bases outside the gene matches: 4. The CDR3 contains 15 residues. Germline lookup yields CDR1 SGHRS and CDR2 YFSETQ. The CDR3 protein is CASSLGGTENEKLFF. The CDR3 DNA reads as TGCGCCAGCAGCTTGGGAGGGACAGAAAATGAAAAACTGTTTTTT.